These 29 T cell receptor beta chains were sequenced from one sample in a study of T cell changes during pregnancy in multiple sclerosis. Clones were read by immunoSEQ multiplex PCR, and TCRdb kept only the in-frame ones, dropping some. The profile covers fewer than 65,000 clones, with around 90% appearing a single time and 10% to 13% taken by the ten largest. The sample in question was CD8+ T cells from peripheral blood mononuclear cells, obtained after pregnancy. The receptors here all came from a female donor with multiple sclerosis, enrolled in a pregnancy study.

The chain joins TRBV30 to TRBJ2-3, with 10 bases matching TRBD2. The germline CDR1 and CDR2 sequences are GTSNPN and SVGIG (reference sequence). This CDR3 region has 16 residues. Trimming at V came to 2 bases and at J to 5 bases, leaving 10 bases not matched to a gene. The CDR3: CAWSFGTSGVVDTQYF. The CDR3 DNA reads as TGTGCCTGGAGTTTTGGTACTAGCGGGGTCGTAGATACGCAGTATTTT.

The chain joins TRBV10-3 to TRBJ2-7; 10 bases fit TRBD1. Germline V gene sequence: CDR1 ENHRY, CDR2 SYGVKD. Germline trimming cut 6 bases from V and 1 base from J; bases unmatched to any gene: 3. The length of the CDR3 is 14 residues. In DNA, the CDR3 is TGTGCCATCAGCCGGGACAGGGGATCCTACGAGCAGTACTTC. This gives the protein CAISRDRGSYEQYF.

This chain joins TRBV21-1 and TRBJ1-1; the table's D call of TRBD1 was not tested on the DNA. TRBV21-1 counts as a pseudogene. This CDR3 comprises 17 residues. This chain's CDR3 is CASSKREAGAMNTEAFF. CDR3 DNA: TGTGCCAGCAGCAAAAGAGAGGCAGGGGCCATGAACACTGAAGCTTTCTTT.

The chain recombines TRBV6-6 with TRBJ1-2; D is perhaps TRBD1 (6 bases). CDR1 is MNHNY, CDR2 SVGAGI, per germline (reference sequence). V lost 2 bases, J lost 4 bases, and 8 bases lay in between. The CDR3 has 13 amino acids. CDR3 nucleotides: TGTGCCAGCAGTTACGGGACAAGCTATGGCTACACCTTC. Translating gives CASSYGTSYGYTF.

This CDR3 reads CASSVASGGFYEQYF. CDR3 DNA: TGTGCCAGTAGTGTAGCTAGCGGGGGTTTCTACGAGCAGTACTTC. The chain couples TRBV19 to TRBJ2-7; 10 positions match TRBD2. V shed 5 bases and J 3 bases; nucleotides not matched to a gene: 7. Germline lookup yields CDR1 LNHDA and CDR2 SQIVND (reference sequence). This CDR3 contains 15 residues.

The chain joins TRBV27 to TRBJ2-5, with 9 nucleotides matching TRBD2. The CDR3 has 16 residues. After removal of 4 bases from V and 5 bases from J, the junction contained 11 bases not matched to a gene. Germline-derived CDR1 and CDR2 are MNHEY and SMNVEV (reference sequence). CDR3 DNA sequence: TGTGCCAGCAGTTCGGCGGGGGGGCACTGGGGGGAGACCCAGTACTTC. Its translation: CASSSAGGHWGETQYF.

The CDR3 nucleotides are TGTGCCAGCAGCTTAGCCGGTTTTGAAGCTTTCTTT. The encoded protein is CASSLAGFEAFF. V gene TRBV13 combines with J gene TRBJ1-1, with D unclear. The CDR3 has 12 residues. The V end lost 1 base, the J end lost 7 bases, and 7 bases lay between the germline ends. The V gene's germline CDR1 is PRHDT and CDR2 FYEKMQ (reference sequence).

This clone occurred once. The V gene is TRBV5-6, the J gene TRBJ2-2; 8 bases match TRBD2. Germline loops: CDR1 SGHDT, CDR2 YYEEEE. CDR3 size: 14 residues. Losses at the gene ends were 2 bases for V and 4 bases for J; bases not matched to a gene: 1. The CDR3 DNA reads as TGTGCCAGCAGCTTCGGGACTAGCACCGGGGAGCTGTTTTTT. This translates into CASSFGTSTGELFF.

The genes are TRBV7-9 and TRBJ2-5, with 10 bases lining up with TRBD1. The ends lost 1 base at V and 4 bases at J; junction bases unmatched: 3. Germline V gene data show CDR1 as SEHNR and CDR2 as FQNEAQ (reference sequence). The length of the CDR3 is 15 residues. CDR3 DNA sequence: TGTGCCAGCAGCTTAGTGGGGACAGGGGTAGAGACCCAGTACTTC. Its translation: CASSLVGTGVETQYF.

V gene TRBV7-8 combines with J gene TRBJ1-1; 9 bases align to TRBD1. The CDR3 runs 16 residues. The ends lost 4 bases at V and 8 bases at J; junction bases unmatched: 14. Looked up from germline, CDR1 is SGHVS and CDR2 is FQNEAQ. CDR3 region: CASSSPRDRVYLEAFF. CDR3 bases: TGTGCCAGCAGCTCCCCTCGGGACAGGGTTTACCTCGAAGCTTTCTTT.

This chain links TRBV7-9 with TRBJ2-7; 7 positions agree with TRBD1. The CDR3 covers 14 residues. V lost 5 bases and J lost 2; bases outside the gene matches: 6. CDR1 is SEHNR and CDR2 is FQNEAQ in the germline V gene (reference sequence). The CDR3 DNA sequence: TGTGCCAGCAGCCGAGTCGGGACAGCCTACGAGCAGTACTTC. Residues: CASSRVGTAYEQYF.

The chain carries TRBV27 and TRBJ1-5; D is perhaps TRBD1 (5 bases). V lost 3 bases and J lost 8, with 14 bases in between. This CDR3 region has 14 residues. Germline V gene lookup returns CDR1 MNHEY and CDR2 SMNVEV (reference sequence). CDR3: CASSLAQGEEPQHF. As DNA, the CDR3 is TGTGCCAGCAGTTTGGCGCAGGGCGAGGAGCCCCAGCATTTT.

The chain employs TRBV6-1 and TRBJ1-2; 10 nucleotides agree with TRBD1. Germline trimming cut 2 bases from V and 3 bases from J; bases unmatched to any gene: 15. Germline-derived CDR1 and CDR2 are MNHNS and SASEGT. This CDR3 has 19 residues. The chain's CDR3 is CASSELRLGTGERHYGYTF. Here the CDR3 DNA reads TGTGCCAGCAGTGAACTCAGACTTGGGACAGGGGAACGGCACTATGGCTACACCTTC.

The V gene is TRBV27, the J gene TRBJ2-1; 8 positions agree with TRBD2. V shed 4 bases and J 2 bases; nucleotides not matched to a gene: 10. CDR1 and CDR2 from the germline V gene are MNHEY and SMNVEV (reference sequence). This CDR3 spans 17 amino acids. The CDR3 coding sequence is TGTGCCAGCAGTTCCCGCGGGGGGCCCTCAACCTACAATGAGCAGTTCTTC. Its translation is CASSSRGGPSTYNEQFF.

This chain joins TRBV4-1 and TRBJ2-4, with 9 nucleotides matching TRBD2. CDR3 size: 14 residues. The germline V gene has CDR1 MGHRA and CDR2 YSYEKL. Trimming took 3 bases from V and 7 from J; bases not matched to a gene: 4. DNA of the CDR3: TGCGCCAGCAGCCAGGCGGGGGGGTTCAACATTCAGTACTTC. It encodes CASSQAGGFNIQYF.

This clone was counted between two and nine times. The chain carries TRBV6-1 and TRBJ2-7; the match to TRBD2 covers 8 bases. Losses at the gene ends were 5 bases for V and 5 bases for J; bases not matched to a gene: 5. Germline CDR1 MNHNS, CDR2 SASEGT. This CDR3 is built from 13 residues. The CDR3: CASSTDGGDEQYF. The CDR3 nucleotides read TGTGCCAGCAGTACGGACGGGGGGGACGAGCAGTACTTC.

The rearrangement links TRBV5-8 to TRBJ2-1; maybe TRBD2 (5 bases). This CDR3 comprises 14 residues. From germline, CDR1 is SGHTS and CDR2 YDEGEE. V shed 5 bases and J shed 0 bases, with 9 bases lying between them. The DNA for the CDR3 is TGTGCCAGCAGTACTGGAGGCTCCTACAATGAGCAGTTCTTC. Translated: CASSTGGSYNEQFF.

This chain joins TRBV27 and TRBJ2-1; D possibly corresponds to TRBD2 (6 bases). Germline V gene data show CDR1 as MNHEY and CDR2 as SMNVEV (reference sequence). The CDR3 runs 16 residues. With 8 bases removed from V and 2 bases from J, the gap between germline ends came to 19 bases. CDR3 region: CASGALWGEPYNEQFF. The CDR3 nucleotides are TGTGCCAGCGGGGCGTTATGGGGGGAACCCTACAATGAGCAGTTCTTC.

The count of this clone is one. V gene TRBV27 combines with J gene TRBJ2-3, with a tentative D call TRBD2 (6 bases). Trimming cost V 3 bases and J 1 base, with 11 bases left between them. This CDR3 region has 15 residues. Germline V lookup: CDR1 MNHEY, CDR2 SMNVEV (reference sequence). The CDR3 DNA reads as TGTGCCAGCAGTTTGCGCGGGGCAGGCACAGATACGCAGTATTTT. It codes for CASSLRGAGTDTQYF.

The J gene is TRBJ2-1, the V gene TRBV5-1, with a possible D match to TRBD2 (6 bases). Trimming removed 4 bases from V and 4 bases from J, with 9 bases in between. The CDR3 totals 13 residues. Germline CDR1 reads SGHRS; CDR2 reads YFSETQ. In DNA, the CDR3 is TGCGCCAGCAGCAGGGGACTTTACAATGAGCAGTTCTTC. Its translation: CASSRGLYNEQFF.

The genes are TRBV5-1 and TRBJ1-1, with D maybe TRBD1 (5 bases). Deletions cut 4 bases from V and 3 bases from J, with 13 bases between. The CDR3 loop spans 14 amino acids. Germline assignment: CDR1 SGHRS and CDR2 YFSETQ. The CDR3, as DNA: TGCGCCAGCAGCGTCGGAGGGGAGGACACTGAAGCTTTCTTT. Translation gives CASSVGGEDTEAFF.

The genes are TRBV7-3 and TRBJ2-1; TRBD2 is a possible D gene (6 bases). V lost 3 bases to trimming and J lost 2 bases, with 8 bases between them. Germline V gene data show CDR1 as SGHTA and CDR2 as FQGTGA. The CDR3 consists of 14 residues. The CDR3 DNA follows: TGTGCCAGCAGCTTCGGCGGGGCCTACAATGAGCAGTTCTTC. Translation: CASSFGGAYNEQFF.

V and J are TRBV5-1 and TRBJ2-7, with 7 bases that match TRBD2. J was trimmed by 4 bases and V by 4 bases; bases with no gene match: 8. This CDR3 spans 14 amino acids. Germline values: CDR1 SGHRS, CDR2 YFSETQ. As DNA, the CDR3 is TGCGCCAGCAGCCCCCACGGGGGAGGGTACGAGCAGTACTTC. Protein sequence: CASSPHGGGYEQYF.

This chain joins TRBV18 and TRBJ2-3; D perhaps matches TRBD1 (6 bases). The CDR3 spans 14 residues. Germline loops: CDR1 KGHSH, CDR2 LQKENI. The V and J ends lost 8 bases and 0 bases respectively, with 12 bases between them. CDR3 in amino acids: CASLGTLSTDTQYF. CDR3 DNA sequence: TGTGCCAGCCTCGGGACACTGAGCACAGATACGCAGTATTTT.

The gene calls are TRBV29-1 and TRBJ1-2, with 8 bases fitting TRBD1. Trimming cost V 6 bases and J 6 bases; bases outside gene matches: 3. Germline assignment: CDR1 SQVTM and CDR2 ANQGSEA. The CDR3 loop spans 11 amino acids. The CDR3 sequence: CSVTGDHGYTF. In DNA form, the CDR3 reads TGCAGCGTGACAGGGGATCATGGCTACACCTTC.

V is TRBV13 and J is TRBJ2-1; TRBD2 matches 10 bases. Germline CDR1 and CDR2: PRHDT and FYEKMQ (reference sequence). The CDR3 is 16 amino acids. V lost 5 bases and J lost 4; bases outside the gene matches: 8. The DNA for the CDR3 is TGTGCCAGCAGCCCAAGACGGACTAGCGGTTACAATGAGCAGTTCTTC. Encoded protein: CASSPRRTSGYNEQFF.

The V gene is TRBV29-1, the J gene TRBJ2-4; the D gene is possibly TRBD2 (7 bases). Germline CDR1 reads SQVTM; CDR2 reads ANQGSEA. Trimming removed 5 bases from V and 0 bases from J, with 20 bases in between. The CDR3 sequence is 17 residues long. CDR3 in amino acids: CSVLGVGGPIAKNIQYF. CDR3 in DNA: TGCAGCGTTCTGGGGGTGGGGGGGCCTATAGCCAAAAACATTCAGTACTTC.

CDR3 amino acids: CASSELRSGGSGNTIYF. The DNA of the CDR3 is TGTGCCAGCAGTGAACTCCGTTCGGGGGGGTCTGGAAACACCATATATTTT. The V call is TRBV2, the J call TRBJ1-3, with D perhaps TRBD1 (5 bases). This CDR3 region has 17 residues. The germline V gene has CDR1 SNHLY and CDR2 FYNNEI. Deletions cut 2 bases from V and 1 base from J, with 15 bases between.

The V call is TRBV4-1, the J call TRBJ1-3; D gene ambiguous. The CDR3 loop spans 14 amino acids. CDR1 is MGHRA and CDR2 is YSYEKL in the germline V gene. The V and J ends lost 3 bases and 4 bases respectively, with 10 bases between them. As DNA, the CDR3 is TGCGCCAGCAGCCAGGTTGGGCAGGGAAACACCATATATTTT. Protein: CASSQVGQGNTIYF.